This T cell receptor (beta chain) came from a study of blood T cell repertoires in COVID-19 (dated by TCRdb to 2018 to 2021). Regarding the study in general: The collaborator samples originated in the United States, Italy and Spain and spanned the acute and convalescent phases of COVID-19. The prospective study material was composed of cDNA or gDNA derived from T cells, B-cell-depleted T cells, or PBMCs. Deeply sampled blood TCRbeta repertoires from subjects exposed to, actively infected with, or recovered from COVID-19 were included in the dataset. The repertoires were released in a freely available public database meant as a resource for research on the immune response to SARS-CoV-2. The samples were drawn from the first 160 participants of the ongoing ImmuneRACE study and from 1,254 subjects provided by 6 global collaborators. The sample metadata nearly always contained a de-identified subject ID, COVID-19 status, age in years and sex. HLA class I and class II types, where available, came from metadata supplied by the sample provider rather than from assay-based typing. On the study overall, not on this receptor specifically: The amount of clinical and demographic metadata varied by source and participant and was provided uncurated.

This clone appeared once. Its antigen remains undetermined. Nothing much larger sits one base from this clone, and base qualities are not available. In the prospective study, participants were roughly 18 to 95 years old, resided in about two dozen geographic areas of the United States, and were enrolled through a virtual design. In the prospective study, participants were assigned to cohorts based on the clinical history participants reported in a screening survey and a study questionnaire. For ImmuneRACE Cohort 3, a participant was defined as recovered based on two consecutive negative NP/OP PCR tests, clearance by a healthcare professional, or resolution of symptoms. In the prospective study, mobile phlebotomists collected whole blood, serum and a nasopharyngeal or oropharyngeal swab from each participant. Prospective study participants could optionally give additional blood draws and questionnaires over an approximately two-month period. Blood samples from the prospective study were shipped frozen or at room temperature prior to DNA extraction.

The CDR3 numbers 15 residues from cysteine through phenylalanine. The sequence is cut down to CDR3 DNA, 45 bases in frame from base 1. According to the germline V gene, CDR1 reads SGHDT and CDR2 reads YYEEEE. Trimming takes 4 bases off V and 3 bases off J; junction bases not matched to a gene: 8. The immunoSEQ Assay, a bias-controlled multiplex PCR, was used to amplify TCRbeta CDR3 regions from genomic DNA. Per the original workflow: Within the assay, amplification of reference gene primers was used to estimate how many nucleated cells each sample contained. To quantify the absolute abundance of each unique TCRbeta CDR3 rearrangement, sequence reads were collapsed and filtered. For each sample, productive Simpson clonality was calculated as the square root of Simpson's diversity index across productive rearrangements. The table comes from immuneACCESS by way of TCRdb, which keeps in-frame sequences with V and J called. Part of the clones is missing from these tables; in studies checked, under half for an unresolved V gene and the rest for unknown reasons. V and J calls and clone size are those listed in that table; D and trimming were worked out from the DNA. Within this sample are roughly 290,000 clones, with over 75% of them counted one time only. Together, the top ten hold about 4.3% of the sample.

This receptor was taken from a woman younger than 45 who had recovered from COVID-19. This sequence uses TRBV5-6 and TRBJ2-7; 9 bases in the middle match TRBD1. The sample was PBMCs or T cells enriched from blood (not recorded which). The DNA reads as follows: TGTGCCAGCAGCCTGCCCGGGACAGGGAGCTACGAGCAGTACTTC. Its protein product is CASSLPGTGSYEQYF.